This is a list of T cell receptor beta chains from one sample in a study of regulatory T cells in long-lasting Graves disease. From the multiplex PCR reads, TCRdb called clonotypes with MiXCR, one entry per CDR3 protein. Of about 540,000 distinct CDR3 sequences listed, roughly 13% are singletons. The data also belong to a second study, concerning T cells in Graves' hyperthyroidism and ophthalmopathy.

The sequences come from peripheral blood mononuclear cells (PBMCs), collected at new diagnosis, from a patient treated with antithyroid drugs. These receptor sequences come from a man aged 30 to 39 with Graves disease. The CDR3 runs from the conserved cysteine through the conserved F or W. D genes are given only for firm matches. Clone size is stated in some rows and not others, as once, few, many or a class when expanded.

V	size	D	J	DNA	CDR3
TRBV29-1	.	.	TRBJ1-5	TGCAGCGTTGGGGGGGGGGGGTGGAATCAGCCCCAGCATTTT	CSVGGGGWNQPQHF
TRBV7-9	few	.	TRBJ1-1	TGTGCCAGCAGCCGTCAGAGGGAAGCTTTCTTT	CASSRQREAFF
TRBV19	few	.	TRBJ1-2	TGTGCCAGTAGTAGAAGTTACACCTTC	CASSRSYTF
TRBV30	many	.	TRBJ1-4	TGTGCCTGGAGTGTACGGAGTGAGGAACTGTTTTTT	CAWSVRSEELFF
TRBV11-2	many	.	TRBJ2-1	TGTGCCAGCAGCCCCTCGGACTACCGCTCCTACAATGAGCAGTTCTTC	CASSPSDYRSYNEQFF
TRBV7-2	many	.	TRBJ2-2	TGTGCCAGCAGACGGGGCACCGAGGGGGAGCTGTTTTTT	CASRRGTEGELFF
TRBV2	many	.	TRBJ2-4	TGTGCCAGCCGGGGGAGCGCAAACATTCAGTACTTC	CASRGSANIQYF
TRBV30	.	.	TRBJ2-5	TGTGCCTGGAGTCAGCCCGGGGTCGGCGAGACCCAGTACTTC	CAWSQPGVGETQYF
TRBV19	few	.	TRBJ1-5	TGTGCCAGTAGTAAAGGACACCCCCAGCATTTT	CASSKGHPQHF
TRBV7-7	few	TRBD1	TRBJ2-5	TGTGCCAGCAGCCGCGGACAGGGAAAAGAGACCCAGTACTTC	CASSRGQGKETQYF
TRBV7-2	many	.	TRBJ1-4	TGTGCCAGCAGCTTTGGGTCTGGTGGTGCTGAAAAACTGTTTTTT	CASSFGSGGAEKLFF
TRBV5-5	few	.	TRBJ1-1	TGTGCCAGCAGCCCTCGGCATGTGCCAGCTTTCTTT	CASSPRHVPAFF
TRBV5-1	few	.	TRBJ2-5	TGCGCCAGCAGCCATCGGACACGAAACTACCAAGAGACCCAGTACTTC	CASSHRTRNYQETQYF
TRBV12-3/TRBV12-4	many	TRBD1	TRBJ2-7	TGTGCCAGCAGTCTACAGGGGTTCGAGCAGTACTTC	CASSLQGFEQYF
TRBV11-1	many	TRBD1	TRBJ1-2	TGTGCCAGCAGCTTTGGACAGGGAGTGGACTATGGCTACACCTTC	CASSFGQGVDYGYTF
TRBV20-1	.	TRBD2	TRBJ2-6	TGCAGTGCGGCCGGGACTAGTCCCGGGGCCAACGTCCTGACTTTC	CSAAGTSPGANVLTF
TRBV30	many	.	TRBJ1-4	TGTGCCTGGAGTGTGGGAGGAACTAATGAAAAACTGTTTTTT	CAWSVGGTNEKLFF
TRBV6-1	many	TRBD1	TRBJ1-2	TGTGCCAGTGGAGAAGGGGGCCCAAACTATGGCTACACCTTC	CASGEGGPNYGYTF
TRBV5-1	few	TRBD1	TRBJ1-1	TGCGCCAGCAGCTTTTCAGGGGGAGAGACTGAAGCTTTCTTT	CASSFSGGETEAFF
TRBV5-1	many	TRBD2	TRBJ2-1	TGCGCCAGCAGCCCAACTAGCGGGAGGGCCGGTGAGCAGTTCTTC	CASSPTSGRAGEQFF
TRBV9	.	TRBD2	TRBJ2-3	TGTGCCAGCACCGAGGGGGTAGCGGGAGACGAGGATACGCAGTATTTT	CASTEGVAGDEDTQYF
TRBV3-1	.	.	TRBJ1-6	TGTGCCAGCAGCCCATTAGGCAAACTCGTAAGGCCACCCCTCCACTTT	CASSPLGKLVRPPLHF
TRBV3-1	.	.	TRBJ2-4	TGTGCCAGCAGCCAAGATCTGGTGGCAGGAGGGGGCATTCAGTACTTC	CASSQDLVAGGGIQYF
TRBV19	.	TRBD1	TRBJ2-7	TGTACCAGTAGTTGGGCAGGGGGCCGCTACGAGCAGTACTTC	CTSSWAGGRYEQYF
TRBV7-2	many	.	TRBJ2-7	TGTGCCAGCAGCGGGGGCCGTTCTCTCTACGAGCAGTACTTC	CASSGGRSLYEQYF
TRBV6-1	few	.	TRBJ2-7	TGTGCCAGCTCGGAGGTTAATGTGCGACTTTCTGCCTACGAGCAGTACTTC	CASSEVNVRLSAYEQYF
TRBV6-2/TRBV6-3	.	.	TRBJ2-4	TGTGCCAGCAGGGGCAAAAACATTCAGTACTTC	CASRGKNIQYF
TRBV20-1	many	.	TRBJ1-2	TGCAGTGCTGGACTTTACTACACCTTC	CSAGLYYTF
TRBV5-4	few	.	TRBJ2-5	TGTGCCAGCAGCTTGGCGTTGGTGGAGACCCAGTACTTC	CASSLALVETQYF
TRBV5-5	.	.	TRBJ1-6	TGTGCCAGCAGCCCCACATGGGGGTTATATAATTCACCCCTCCACTTT	CASSPTWGLYNSPLHF
TRBV11-2	many	.	TRBJ2-1	TGTGCCAGCAGCTCCAATGTAGCGGCTTACAATGAGCAGTTCTTC	CASSSNVAAYNEQFF
TRBV2	many	.	TRBJ2-7	TGTGCCAGCAGCAAGACAGGTCAAACCTACGAGCAGTACTTC	CASSKTGQTYEQYF
TRBV29-1	many	.	TRBJ2-1	TGCAGCGTACTGCCTGACTCGGGTGAGCAGTTCTTC	CSVLPDSGEQFF
TRBV10-2	many	TRBD2	TRBJ2-3	TGCGCCAGCAGTGAGGCGGGAGGGTCAGATACGCAGTATTTT	CASSEAGGSDTQYF
TRBV20-1	.	.	TRBJ2-7	TGCAGGGCTAGCCGGAGCTCCTACGAGCAGTACTTC	CRASRSSYEQYF
TRBV5-1	.	.	TRBJ2-1	TGCGCCAGCAGCTTGGGTGGTCCTGGGACCGCCTTCGACAATGAGCAGTTCTTC	CASSLGGPGTAFDNEQFF
TRBV20-1	.	.	TRBJ2-7	TGCAGTGCCCCAGGGGGGGTTTACGAGCAGTACTTC	CSAPGGVYEQYF
TRBV19	few	.	TRBJ2-7	TGTGCCAGTAGTGCTGACGGATTCGGGGGTGAGCAGTACTTC	CASSADGFGGEQYF
TRBV6-2/TRBV6-3	many	TRBD2	TRBJ2-3	TGTGCCAGCAGAAGACTAGCGGGAGGAGATACGCAGTATTTT	CASRRLAGGDTQYF
TRBV20-1	.	.	TRBJ2-7	TGCAGTGGCAACAGGGTAACGGATGAGCAGTACTTC	CSGNRVTDEQYF
TRBV7-9	few	TRBD2	TRBJ2-3	TGTGCCAGCAGCTTGGGGGGGGCTAGCGGGGCCACAGATACGCAGTATTTT	CASSLGGASGATDTQYF
TRBV12-3/TRBV12-4	many	.	TRBJ1-1	TGTGCCAGCAGTTTATTAGGCATCATGAACACTGAAGCTTTCTTT	CASSLLGIMNTEAFF
TRBV7-9	many	.	TRBJ1-4	TGTGCCAGCAGGTCGGGGTCCGAAAAACTGTTTTTT	CASRSGSEKLFF
TRBV5-6	few	.	TRBJ2-7	TGTGCCAGCAGCTTAGTACCGCGGAGGGGGATCCACGAGCAGTACTTC	CASSLVPRRGIHEQYF
TRBV7-9	few	TRBD2	TRBJ2-3	TGTGCCAGCAAAGTGGGAGGGCCTTCAGATACGCAGTATTTT	CASKVGGPSDTQYF
TRBV30	.	TRBD1	TRBJ2-7	TGTGCCTGGAGTCCGAGGACAGGGGAGCCCTACGAGCAGTACTTC	CAWSPRTGEPYEQYF
TRBV6-1	few	TRBD2	TRBJ2-3	TGTGCCAGCAGGCTAGCGGGAGCCACGCAGTATTTT	CASRLAGATQYF
TRBV13	many	TRBD2	TRBJ2-2	TGTGCCAGCAGCTTAGTGACTAGCGTAGGCTCCGGGGAGCTGTTTTTT	CASSLVTSVGSGELFF
TRBV28	many	.	TRBJ1-4	TGTGCCAGCACCTCTTCCCGCAGAGTACAGGAAAAACTGTTTTTT	CASTSSRRVQEKLFF
TRBV3-1	many	.	TRBJ2-5	TGTGCCAGCAGCCAAGGACTGGGGGAGACCCAGTACTTC	CASSQGLGETQYF
TRBV15	.	.	TRBJ2-2	TGTGCCACCAGTCTGAGGCGGGAGCTGTTTTTT	CATSLRRELFF
TRBV5-4	few	TRBD2	TRBJ2-7	TGTGCCAGCAGCAACCTAGCGGGGACCCCCTACGAGCAGTACTTC	CASSNLAGTPYEQYF
TRBV20-1	many	.	TRBJ1-5	TGCAGTGCTAGAGGGAGTGGGGGACTAGGTCAGCCCCAGCATTTT	CSARGSGGLGQPQHF
TRBV7-3	many	TRBD1	TRBJ2-1	TGTGCCAGCAGCCCTCTGACAGGGTTCTACAATGAGCAGTTCTTC	CASSPLTGFYNEQFF
TRBV5-4	.	.	TRBJ2-7	TGTGCCAGCAGCTTCGTATGGGAGGAAGAGCAGTACTTC	CASSFVWEEEQYF